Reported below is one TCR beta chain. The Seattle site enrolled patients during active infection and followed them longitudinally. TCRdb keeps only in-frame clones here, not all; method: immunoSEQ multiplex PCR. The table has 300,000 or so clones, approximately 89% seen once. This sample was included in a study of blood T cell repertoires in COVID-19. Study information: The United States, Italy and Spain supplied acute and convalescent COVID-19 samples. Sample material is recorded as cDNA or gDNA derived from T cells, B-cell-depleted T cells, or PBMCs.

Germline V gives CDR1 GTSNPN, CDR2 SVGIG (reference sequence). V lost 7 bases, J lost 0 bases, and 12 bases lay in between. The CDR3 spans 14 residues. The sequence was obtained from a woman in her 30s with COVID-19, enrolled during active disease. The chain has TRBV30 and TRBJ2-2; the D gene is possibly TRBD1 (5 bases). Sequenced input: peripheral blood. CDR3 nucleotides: TGTGCCTTTCGCAGGGTAGCGAACACCGGGGAGCTGTTTTTT. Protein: CAFRRVANTGELFF. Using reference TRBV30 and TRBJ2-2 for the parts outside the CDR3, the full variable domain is SQTIHQWPATLVQPVGSPLSLECTVEGTSNPNLYWYRQAAGRGLQLLFYSVGIGQISSEVPQNLSASRPQDRQFILSSKKLLLSDSGFYLCAFRRVANTGELFFGEGSRLTVL.